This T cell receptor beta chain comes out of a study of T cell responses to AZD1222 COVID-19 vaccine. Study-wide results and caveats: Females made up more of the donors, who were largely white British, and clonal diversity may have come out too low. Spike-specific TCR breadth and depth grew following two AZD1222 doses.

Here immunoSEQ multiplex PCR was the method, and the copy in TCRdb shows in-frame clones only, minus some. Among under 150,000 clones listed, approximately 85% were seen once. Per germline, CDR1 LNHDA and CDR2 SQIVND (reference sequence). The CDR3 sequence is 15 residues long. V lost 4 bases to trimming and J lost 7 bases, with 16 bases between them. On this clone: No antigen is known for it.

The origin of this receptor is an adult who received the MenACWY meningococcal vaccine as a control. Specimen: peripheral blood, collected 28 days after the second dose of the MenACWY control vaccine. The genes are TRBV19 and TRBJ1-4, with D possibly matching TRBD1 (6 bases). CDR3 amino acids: CASSTTPGGIEKLFF. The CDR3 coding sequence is TGTGCCAGTAGTACTACCCCGGGGGGCATTGAAAAACTGTTTTTT.